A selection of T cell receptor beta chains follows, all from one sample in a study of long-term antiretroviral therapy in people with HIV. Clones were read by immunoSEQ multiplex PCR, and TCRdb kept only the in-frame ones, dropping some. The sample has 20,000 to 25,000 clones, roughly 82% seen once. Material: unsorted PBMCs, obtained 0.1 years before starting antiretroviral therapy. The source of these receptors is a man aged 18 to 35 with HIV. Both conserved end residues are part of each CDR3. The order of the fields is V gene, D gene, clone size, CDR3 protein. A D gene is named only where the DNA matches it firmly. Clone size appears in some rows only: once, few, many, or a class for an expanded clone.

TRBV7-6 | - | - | CASSPTLGTEAFF
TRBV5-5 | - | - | CASSLGGGSTDTQYF
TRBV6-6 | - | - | CASRPQNYEQYF
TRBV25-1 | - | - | CASRATGGFSGNTIYF
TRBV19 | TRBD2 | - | CASSIVWASGEEDTQYF
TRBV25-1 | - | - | CASSIGYSDYGYTF
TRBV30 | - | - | CAWSVLRDTDTQYF
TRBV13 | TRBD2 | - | CASSSRLAGEYEQYF
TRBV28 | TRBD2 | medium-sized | CASSLWLGLAVETQYF
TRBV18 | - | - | CASSGLGRNYNSPLHF
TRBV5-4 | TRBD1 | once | CASSLAGTGGAGYTF
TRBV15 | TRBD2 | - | CATSNWRGGADTQYF
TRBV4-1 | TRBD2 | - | CASSPLYRGSGGAGELFF
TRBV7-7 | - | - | CASSLGPKIQGGTQYF
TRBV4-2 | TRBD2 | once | CASSQDWDYTTAQYF
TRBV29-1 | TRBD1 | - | CSAERPDRGRVTGELFF
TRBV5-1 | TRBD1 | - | CASTPGQLNTEAFF
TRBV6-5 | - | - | CARTTAWEQYF
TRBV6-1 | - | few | CASNLHTENQPQHF
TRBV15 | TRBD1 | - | CATSRWTGFEPQHF
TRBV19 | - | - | CATYSGYSTDTQYF
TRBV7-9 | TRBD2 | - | CASSPGGALNEQFF
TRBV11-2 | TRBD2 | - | CASSPGSGGPGDTQYF